This T cell receptor (beta chain) comes out of a study of read filtering for tumor transcriptome and immune sequencing. The overall study: Among patients, around 18 were male and some 15 female, aged about 45 to 85 (mean around 66). RNA-seq yielded only roughly 75 to 1,300 TCR reads, IR-seq about 4.05 to 10.27 million. Study-wide findings and caveats: IR-seq and RNA-seq agreed better without single-read clonotypes.

This library used roughly 400 ng RNA and molecular barcoded adaptors spanning alpha/delta and beta/gamma chains. TCRdb re-analysed the reads in MiXCR, keeping a single row per CDR3 protein. This table has tens of thousands of distinct CDR3 sequences, roughly a fifth appearing once. Every patient had bone marrow sampled while the disease was active. This clonotype has a count of ten or more. Its antigen is unidentified. With 4 bases removed from V and 8 bases from J, the gap between germline ends came to 8 bases. From germline, CDR1 is MNHNS and CDR2 SASEGT. This CDR3 is 11 amino acids long. Sequenced sample: a population of CD138-negative cells sorted from bone marrow. This TCR was recovered from a donor aged 40 or over with multiple myeloma. The chain recombines TRBV6-1 with TRBJ1-1; unclear D gene. CDR3 loop: CASSAPSEAFF. Here the CDR3 DNA reads TGTGCCAGCAGTGCCCCCTCAGAAGCTTTCTTT.